The next 3 T cell receptor beta chains were all read from a single sample in a study of blood T cell repertoires in COVID-19. Clones were sequenced by immunoSEQ multiplex PCR, and TCRdb holds only the in-frame ones, with some missing. This table holds roughly 320,000 clones, roughly 86% found once. Sequences were obtained from peripheral blood. The receptors stem from a man between 65 and 85 years old with acute or convalescent COVID-19.

Comment on this clone: One end of the junction varies from germline; a read error may be responsible. This sequence joins TRBV11-3 and TRBJ1-1; D not certain. The CDR3 spans 12 residues. Germline-derived CDR1 and CDR2 are SGHNT and YENEEA. DNA of the CDR3: TGTGCCAGCAGCCTAGACGGTGGCGGGGCTTTCTTT. Translating gives CASSLDGGGAFF.

This chain links TRBV18 with TRBJ2-7; tentative D call: TRBD1 (6 bases). V dropped 2 bases and J dropped 2 bases, with 7 bases sitting between them. The germline gives CDR1 KGHSH, CDR2 LQKENI. This CDR3 is built from 13 residues. CDR3 residues: CASSPRTAYEQYF. The CDR3 DNA sequence: TGTGCCAGCTCACCAAGGACAGCCTACGAGCAGTACTTC. Based on the CDR3 plus reference TRBV18 and TRBJ2-7, the full variable domain is NAGVMQNPRHLVRRRGQEARLRCSPMKGHSHVYWYRQLPEEGLKFMVYLQKENIIDESGMPKERFSAEFPKEGPSILRIQQVVRGDSAAYFCASSPRTAYEQYFGPGTRLTVT.

This clone is a singleton in its sample. The rearrangement uses TRBV18 and TRBJ1-4; D gene unclear. This CDR3 contains 15 residues. The germline V and J ends were trimmed by 4 bases and 5 bases, with 14 bases remaining between them. Per the germline V gene, CDR1 is KGHSH and CDR2 is LQKENI. CDR3 sequence reads: CASSRSAGSNEKLFF. The CDR3 DNA is TGTGCCAGCTCACGCTCGGCGGGGTCAAATGAAAAACTGTTTTTT.